The T cell receptor beta chain described here comes from a study of T cell repertoires in cytomegalovirus infection. Study at large: Evidence of both CMV infection and a matching HLA type came from public TCR beta signatures.

TCRdb used MiXCR to reprocess the reads, holding one entry per CDR3 protein. This table holds about 830,000 distinct CDR3 sequences, approximately 30% found once. V was clipped by 0 bases and J by 2 bases; unmatched bases: 7. Germline V lookup: CDR1 SGHAT, CDR2 FQNNGV. The CDR3 spans 17 residues. This clonotype appeared many times. Its matching antigen is unknown. The sequence was collected from a human donor in good health (CMV status not recorded). Some clones in this sample may be carry-over from other donors' samples. This chain joins TRBV11-2 and TRBJ2-1, with 7 nucleotides matching TRBD1. This specimen consisted of cultured CD8+ T cells from PBMCs, obtained from culture after CMV antigen stimulation. The CDR3 sequence: CASSLDSETGPYNEQFF. CDR3 bases: TGTGCCAGCAGCTTAGATTCGGAGACAGGGCCCTACAATGAGCAGTTCTTC.